The present T cell receptor beta chain was sequenced within a study of OX40 agonist ivuxolimab in advanced cancers. Clones were read by immunoSEQ multiplex PCR, and TCRdb kept only the in-frame ones, dropping some. The sample holds 15,000 to 20,000 clones, about four fifths seen once. Germline-derived CDR1 and CDR2 are WSHSY and SAAADI. The CDR3 covers 13 residues. V lost 4 bases and J 4 bases, leaving 9 bases between the germline ends. The rearrangement links TRBV10-2 to TRBJ2-3; D gene unclear. This specimen consisted of CD4+ or CD8+ T cells sorted from blood, obtained in a trial of the OX40 agonist ivuxolimab. This receptor was taken from an adult with an advanced solid tumor such as melanoma, head and neck, liver or kidney cancer. The CDR3 sequence is CASSVEVPDTQYF. Written as DNA, the CDR3 is TGCGCCAGCAGTGTAGAAGTTCCAGATACGCAGTATTTT.